This T cell receptor (beta chain) is from a study of T cell changes during pregnancy in multiple sclerosis. The V segment lost 3 bases and the J segment 7 bases; nucleotides outside the gene matches: 3. Per the germline V gene, CDR1 is ENHRY and CDR2 is SYGVKD. This CDR3 has 13 amino acids. Profiling relied on immunoSEQ multiplex PCR, and the TCRdb table lists in-frame clones only, not all of them. The sample has tens of thousands of clones; roughly 87% are singletons. The sequencing used CD4+ T cells from peripheral blood mononuclear cells, collected in the first trimester of pregnancy. The sequence was obtained from a female donor with multiple sclerosis, enrolled in a pregnancy study. The genes are TRBV10-3 and TRBJ2-3, with TRBD2 matching 8 bases. In DNA, the CDR3 is TGTGCCATCAGTGAACTAGCGGAAAATACGCAGTATTTT. Its protein product is CAISELAENTQYF.